A selection of T cell receptor beta chains follows, all from one sample in a study of blood T cell repertoires in COVID-19. Sequencing was performed with immunoSEQ multiplex PCR; in TCRdb, only in-frame clones are kept and a portion is missing. This sample has 200,000 to 300,000 clones; over 80% occur once, and the top ten carry approximately 1.6%. Sequencing was done on a sample of peripheral blood. These receptors originate from a woman in her thirties or forties who had recovered from COVID-19. Both conserved end residues are part of each CDR3. Each record gives: J gene, D gene, clone size, CDR3 length, V gene, CDR3 DNA, CDR3 protein. A D gene is named only where the DNA matches it firmly. Clone size is given for some rows only: seen once, a few or many times, or a class if the clone is expanded.

J: TRBJ2-3; D: TRBD2; size: few; length: 18; V: TRBV11-3; DNA: TGTGCCAGCAGCCTCAATCGGGCTAGCGGGGGGGACACAGATACGCAGTATTTT; CDR3: CASSLNRASGGDTDTQYF
J: TRBJ2-1; D: NA; size: NA; length: 14; V: TRBV19; DNA: TGTGCCAGTAGTCGGACATCGACCTACAATGAGCAGTTCTTC; CDR3: CASSRTSTYNEQFF
J: TRBJ1-2; D: TRBD1; size: NA; length: 15; V: TRBV5-6; DNA: TGTGCCAGCAGCACCGGACAGGGGGCTTACTATGGCTACACCTTC; CDR3: CASSTGQGAYYGYTF
J: TRBJ1-2; D: NA; size: NA; length: 17; V: TRBV6-6; DNA: TGTGCCAGCAGTCCACGCCCCGCTACGACAGGCAACTATGGCTACACCTTC; CDR3: CASSPRPATTGNYGYTF
J: TRBJ1-2; D: NA; size: once; length: 12; V: TRBV5-5; DNA: TGTGCCAGCAGCTTGGGACTCTATGGCTACACCTTC; CDR3: CASSLGLYGYTF
J: TRBJ1-3; D: NA; size: NA; length: 14; V: TRBV5-1; DNA: TGCGCCAGCAGCCCCGGGTCCTCTGGAAACACCATATATTTT; CDR3: CASSPGSSGNTIYF
J: TRBJ1-5; D: NA; size: few; length: 17; V: TRBV2; DNA: TGTGCCAGCAGTGAATCATCGGGATGGGGAATTGGCCAGCCCCAGCATTTT; CDR3: CASSESSGWGIGQPQHF
J: TRBJ1-2; D: NA; size: NA; length: 18; V: TRBV18; DNA: TGTGCCAGCTCACCACTCGTGGCCCGGAACAGACCAAACTATGGCTACACCTTC; CDR3: CASSPLVARNRPNYGYTF
J: TRBJ2-7; D: TRBD1; size: NA; length: 16; V: TRBV27; DNA: TGTGCCAGCAGTTTATCCTGGGGGACAGGGGCGTACGAGCAGTACTTC; CDR3: CASSLSWGTGAYEQYF
J: TRBJ1-2; D: NA; size: NA; length: 15; V: TRBV18; DNA: TGTGCCAGCTCACCACTCGGAGGGGACGGCTATGGCTACACCTTC; CDR3: CASSPLGGDGYGYTF
J: TRBJ2-3; D: NA; size: NA; length: 16; V: TRBV5-4; DNA: TGTGCCAGCAGCCCTGGGCAGCGGATGAGCACAGATACGCAGTATTTT; CDR3: CASSPGQRMSTDTQYF
J: TRBJ1-2; D: TRBD1; size: once; length: 14; V: TRBV28; DNA: TGTGCCAGCAGTTTAATCAGGGGGGTCGGTGGCTACACCTTC; CDR3: CASSLIRGVGGYTF
J: TRBJ1-1; D: NA; size: NA; length: 12; V: TRBV5-6; DNA: TGTGCCAGCAGCTTGTCGCAGTTTGAAGCTTTCTTT; CDR3: CASSLSQFEAFF
J: TRBJ2-7; D: NA; size: NA; length: 14; V: TRBV20-1; DNA: TGCAGTGCTAGTTTGGCAGGGGGGACCTACGAGCAGTACTTC; CDR3: CSASLAGGTYEQYF
J: TRBJ1-2; D: TRBD1; size: NA; length: 15; V: TRBV6-5; DNA: TGTGCCAGCAGCCTACGGACAGGGACTCTGGATGGCTACACCTTC; CDR3: CASSLRTGTLDGYTF
J: TRBJ1-2; D: NA; size: NA; length: 14; V: TRBV5-4; DNA: TGTGCCAGCAGCTTGGCTTTGGGGGCCTATGGCTACACCTTC; CDR3: CASSLALGAYGYTF
J: TRBJ2-2; D: TRBD2; size: few; length: 15; V: TRBV7-2; DNA: TGTGCCAGCAGAGTAGCGGGGGGGCCCACCGGGGAGCTGTTTTTT; CDR3: CASRVAGGPTGELFF
J: TRBJ2-1; D: NA; size: once; length: 12; V: TRBV9; DNA: TGTGCCAGCAGCGTGGGAGTTGCTGAGCAGTTCTTC; CDR3: CASSVGVAEQFF
J: TRBJ1-3; D: NA; size: NA; length: 16; V: TRBV21-1; DNA: TGTGCCAGCAGCAAATGGCTAGTCCACTCTGGAAACACCATATATTTT; CDR3: CASSKWLVHSGNTIYF
J: TRBJ1-3; D: NA; size: NA; length: 16; V: TRBV9; DNA: TGTGCCAGCAGCGTAGTACCGGGGAGCTCTGGAAACACCATATATTTT; CDR3: CASSVVPGSSGNTIYF
J: TRBJ2-2; D: NA; size: NA; length: 14; V: TRBV6-5; DNA: TGTGCCAGCAGTTACAACTGGGGAGCCGGGGAGCTGTTTTTT; CDR3: CASSYNWGAGELFF
J: TRBJ2-5; D: NA; size: NA; length: 16; V: TRBV5-4; DNA: TGTGCCAGCAGCCCCAGCAGGAGCGGTATTAGCGTGACCCAGTACTTC; CDR3: CASSPSRSGISVTQYF
J: TRBJ1-3; D: NA; size: NA; length: 15; V: TRBV3-1/TRBV3-2; DNA: TGTGCCAGCAGCCCTAGAGGGTCTTTTGGAAACACCATATATTTT; CDR3: CASSPRGSFGNTIYF
J: TRBJ1-2; D: NA; size: few; length: 14; V: TRBV7-9; DNA: TGTGCCAGCAGCCTCGACAGAGCTAACTATGGCTACACCTTC; CDR3: CASSLDRANYGYTF
J: TRBJ1-5; D: TRBD1; size: NA; length: 16; V: TRBV7-2; DNA: TGTGCCAGCAGGAAGGGGACAGGTCGATTCAATCAGCCCCAGCATTTT; CDR3: CASRKGTGRFNQPQHF
J: TRBJ2-3; D: NA; size: NA; length: 15; V: TRBV5-1; DNA: TGCGCCAGCAGCTTGGCAGGGATGGGCACAGATACGCAGTATTTT; CDR3: CASSLAGMGTDTQYF
J: TRBJ1-6; D: TRBD1; size: NA; length: 15; V: TRBV18; DNA: TGTGCCAGCTCACCACTTACAGGGGAAAATTCACCCCTCCACTTT; CDR3: CASSPLTGENSPLHF
J: TRBJ2-5; D: NA; size: NA; length: 14; V: TRBV6-5; DNA: TGTGCCAGCAGTTACTTCGGCGGACAAGAGACCCAGTACTTC; CDR3: CASSYFGGQETQYF
J: TRBJ1-2; D: NA; size: NA; length: 13; V: TRBV2; DNA: TGTGCCAGCAAGGCCGGGGTTGGGTATGGCTACACCTTC; CDR3: CASKAGVGYGYTF
J: TRBJ1-5; D: NA; size: NA; length: 15; V: TRBV10-3; DNA: TGTGCCATCAGTGAGTCGAACGGGGGGGATCAGCCCCAGCATTTT; CDR3: CAISESNGGDQPQHF
J: TRBJ1-5; D: NA; size: once; length: 16; V: TRBV12-5; DNA: TGTGCTAGTGGTTTGTCTTCAGGGTGGAGCAATCAGCCCCAGCATTTT; CDR3: CASGLSSGWSNQPQHF
J: TRBJ1-3; D: NA; size: NA; length: 15; V: TRBV9; DNA: TGTGCCAGCAGCGAGGGGACAAATTCTGGAAACACCATATATTTT; CDR3: CASSEGTNSGNTIYF
J: TRBJ2-3; D: NA; size: NA; length: 12; V: TRBV5-1; DNA: TGCGCCAGCAGCTTGCTTACAGATACGCAGTATTTT; CDR3: CASSLLTDTQYF
J: TRBJ2-2; D: NA; size: NA; length: 16; V: TRBV5-1; DNA: TGCGCCAGCAGCCCCAGCGCGCTCCTAGTCGGCGGGGAGCTGTTTTTT; CDR3: CASSPSALLVGGELFF
J: TRBJ2-1; D: TRBD1; size: NA; length: 15; V: TRBV12-5; DNA: TGTGCTAGTGGTTTGGGGACAGGGGCCCACAATGAGCAGTTCTTC; CDR3: CASGLGTGAHNEQFF
J: TRBJ2-5; D: NA; size: NA; length: 13; V: TRBV5-5; DNA: TGTGCCAGCAGCTTGGGCAGGCAAGAGACCCAGTACTTC; CDR3: CASSLGRQETQYF
J: TRBJ1-4; D: NA; size: NA; length: 20; V: TRBV4-1; DNA: TGCGCCAGCAGCCATCCCGCCTTGGGGGGGGGCGGTAGGACTAATGAAAAACTGTTTTTT; CDR3: CASSHPALGGGGRTNEKLFF
J: TRBJ2-5; D: TRBD2; size: NA; length: 15; V: TRBV6-6; DNA: TGTGCCAGCAGCCCATTTGGGGGGGTCCAAGAGACCCAGTACTTC; CDR3: CASSPFGGVQETQYF
J: TRBJ1-2; D: TRBD1; size: NA; length: 16; V: TRBV28; DNA: TGTGCCAGCAGTTTATCAGGGACAGGGGGAAACTATGGCTACACCTTC; CDR3: CASSLSGTGGNYGYTF
J: TRBJ2-5; D: TRBD2; size: NA; length: 16; V: TRBV7-9; DNA: TGTGCCAGCAGCTTAGGACTAGCGGGGGGGCAAGAGACCCAGTACTTC; CDR3: CASSLGLAGGQETQYF
J: TRBJ2-7; D: TRBD1; size: NA; length: 15; V: TRBV15; DNA: TGTGCCACCAGCAGGGGACAGATGCCCTCCTACGAGCAGTACTTC; CDR3: CATSRGQMPSYEQYF
J: TRBJ2-2; D: TRBD2; size: NA; length: 15; V: TRBV4-2; DNA: TGTGCCAGCAGAGTAGCGGGGGCGAACACCGGGGAGCTGTTTTTT; CDR3: CASRVAGANTGELFF
J: TRBJ2-5; D: TRBD2; size: NA; length: 15; V: TRBV6-1; DNA: TGTGCCAGCAGTGAGTACTTCGGGGAGGGAGAGACCCAGTACTTC; CDR3: CASSEYFGEGETQYF
J: TRBJ1-5; D: TRBD1; size: few; length: 15; V: TRBV5-1; DNA: TGCGCCAGCAGCCTGGACAGGGGAAACAATCAGCCCCAGCATTTT; CDR3: CASSLDRGNNQPQHF
J: TRBJ2-2; D: NA; size: NA; length: 18; V: TRBV4-3; DNA: TGCGCCAGCAGCCAAGATTTTATGTCGGCGACTTACACCGGGGAGCTGTTTTTT; CDR3: CASSQDFMSATYTGELFF
J: TRBJ1-1; D: TRBD1; size: NA; length: 14; V: TRBV6-5; DNA: TGTGCCAGCAGTTATCCAGGGGGCTCGACTGAAGCTTTCTTT; CDR3: CASSYPGGSTEAFF
J: TRBJ2-5; D: NA; size: NA; length: 14; V: TRBV10-1; DNA: TGCGCCAGCAGTGAGTCGCCCAGTCAAGAGACCCAGTACTTC; CDR3: CASSESPSQETQYF
J: TRBJ1-2; D: NA; size: NA; length: 14; V: TRBV9; DNA: TGTGCCAGCAGCGTAGGGGATTGGACAGTTGGCTACACCTTC; CDR3: CASSVGDWTVGYTF
J: TRBJ1-1; D: NA; size: few; length: 13; V: TRBV5-1; DNA: TGCGCCAGCAGCCCGCGAGGGGGCACTGAAGCTTTCTTT; CDR3: CASSPRGGTEAFF
J: TRBJ2-5; D: TRBD2; size: once; length: 15; V: TRBV3-1/TRBV3-2; DNA: TGTGCCAGCAGTCTGGCCCCGGGACTACAAGAGACCCAGTACTTC; CDR3: CASSLAPGLQETQYF
J: TRBJ1-1; D: NA; size: NA; length: 15; V: TRBV5-8; DNA: TGTGCCAGCAGCCTAGCGGCAGGGATGAACACTGAAGCTTTCTTT; CDR3: CASSLAAGMNTEAFF
J: TRBJ1-2; D: NA; size: NA; length: 13; V: TRBV5-4; DNA: TGTGCCAGCAGCTTGAGGGGGGGTGATGGCTACACCTTC; CDR3: CASSLRGGDGYTF
J: TRBJ1-2; D: TRBD1; size: NA; length: 13; V: TRBV28; DNA: TGTGCCAGCAGTGAGCAGGGGGGCTATGGCTACACCTTC; CDR3: CASSEQGGYGYTF
J: TRBJ2-3; D: NA; size: NA; length: 15; V: TRBV9; DNA: TGTGCCAGCAGCCTGAGGCAGGGGAGTTCGGATACGCAGTATTTT; CDR3: CASSLRQGSSDTQYF
J: TRBJ1-5; D: NA; size: NA; length: 14; V: TRBV2; DNA: TGTGCCAGCAGTGAAAGGGGGAGCAATCAGCCCCAGCATTTT; CDR3: CASSERGSNQPQHF
J: TRBJ1-2; D: TRBD1; size: NA; length: 15; V: TRBV27; DNA: TGTGCCAGCAGTTTAGGACAGGGTTTTCGGTATGGCTACACCTTC; CDR3: CASSLGQGFRYGYTF
J: TRBJ2-5; D: NA; size: NA; length: 17; V: TRBV4-3; DNA: TGCGCCAGCAGCCAAGATCCTCTAGTCAGTTATGGAGAGACCCAGTACTTC; CDR3: CASSQDPLVSYGETQYF
J: TRBJ2-3; D: NA; size: once; length: 17; V: TRBV19; DNA: TGTGCCAGTCGTGAGAGGGAATCAGGAGGCCGCACAGATACGCAGTATTTT; CDR3: CASRERESGGRTDTQYF
J: TRBJ2-2; D: TRBD1; size: few; length: 17; V: TRBV5-4; DNA: TGTGCCAGCAGCCCCGGAGGCAGACAGGGGGGGACCGGGGAGCTGTTTTTT; CDR3: CASSPGGRQGGTGELFF
J: TRBJ2-7; D: TRBD2; size: once; length: 18; V: TRBV6-1; DNA: TGTGCCAGCAGTGCTTCAGGGAGCGGGGGAGTTCTAAACTACGAGCAGTACTTC; CDR3: CASSASGSGGVLNYEQYF